These 27 T cell receptor beta chains were all obtained from the same sample, sequenced in a study of T-cell memory formation after mild COVID-19. Each CDR3 protein is one row after TCRdb ran MiXCR on the 5' RACE reads. Among approximately 150,000 distinct CDR3 sequences, approximately 12% were seen once, and the ten largest hold more than 3%. The sequenced sample consisted of PBMCs or a T cell subset sorted from them (not recorded which). These TCRs come from a young man who had mild COVID-19 (a few samples of this study predate the infection). Cell type and time point are not known.

The chain joins TRBV29-1 to TRBJ2-2; no firm D call. V lost 1 base and J 6 bases, leaving 6 bases between the germline ends. Germline CDR1 reads SQVTM; CDR2 reads ANQGSEA. The CDR3 covers 12 residues. CDR3 region: CSVEGLAGELFF. CDR3 nucleotides: TGCAGCGTTGAAGGACTCGCCGGGGAGCTGTTTTTT.

In this sample, this clonotype turned up many times. The CDR3 DNA reads TGTGCCAGCAGTGTCCTTCTCGCAGATACGCAGTATTTT. Amino acid sequence: CASSVLLADTQYF. The rearrangement uses TRBV12-3 or TRBV12-4 and TRBJ2-3; no firm D call. The length of the CDR3 is 13 residues. The V gene lost 5 bases and the J gene lost 4 bases, with 10 bases spanning the gap.

This rearrangement joins TRBV5-1 to TRBJ2-3, with D possibly called TRBD1 or TRBD2 (5 bases each). Trimming shortened V by 4 bases and J by 4 bases, and 13 bases separated the two germline ends. Germline values: CDR1 SGHRS, CDR2 YFSETQ. The CDR3 extends over 14 amino acids. CDR3 in DNA: TGCGCCAGCAGCAACAGGACTGGGGCAGATACGCAGTATTTT. This encodes CASSNRTGADTQYF.

The V gene is TRBV5-1, the J gene TRBJ2-7; D may be TRBD1 (6 bases). Germline assignment: CDR1 SGHRS and CDR2 YFSETQ. The CDR3 spans 16 residues. V gave up 4 bases and J gave up 0 bases, with 17 bases separating them. CDR3 residues: CASSPDPTGSSYEQYV. In nucleotides, the CDR3 is TGCGCCAGCAGCCCAGACCCGACAGGAAGCTCCTACGAGCAGTACGTC.

V and J are TRBV4-1 and TRBJ2-5; TRBD1 might be the D (6 bases). Looked up from germline, CDR1 is MGHRA and CDR2 is YSYEKL. The CDR3 extends over 16 amino acids. The V and J ends lost 2 bases and 2 bases respectively, with 15 bases between them. The CDR3 reads CASSQWAEGVQETQYF. CDR3 nucleotide sequence: TGCGCCAGCAGCCAATGGGCCGAGGGGGTTCAAGAGACCCAGTACTTC.

The table lists this clonotype with a few counts. The chain joins TRBV18 to TRBJ2-1; perhaps TRBD2 as D (7 bases). Germline V gene sequence: CDR1 KGHSH, CDR2 LQKENI. This CDR3 contains 15 residues. V lost 3 bases to trimming and J lost 5 bases, with 14 bases between them. The CDR3 bases are TGTGCCAGCTCACCGAGGCGGGGGCTAGACAATGAGCAGTTCTTC. This encodes CASSPRRGLDNEQFF. Looking up the rest from reference TRBV18 and TRBJ2-1 gives the full variable domain: NAGVMQNPRHLVRRRGQEARLRCSPMKGHSHVYWYRQLPEEGLKFMVYLQKENIIDESGMPKERFSAEFPKEGPSILRIQQVVRGDSAAYFCASSPRRGLDNEQFFGPGTRLTVL.

CDR3 DNA sequence: TGTGCCAGCAAGGGCCTTCTGGCCTATAATTCACCCCTCCACTTT. Protein: CASKGLLAYNSPLHF. This chain joins TRBV4-2 and TRBJ1-6; D ambiguous. Germline CDR1 reads LGHNA; CDR2 reads YNFKEQ. The CDR3 has 15 amino acids. V lost 7 bases and J 2 bases, leaving 12 bases between the germline ends.

In this sample, this clonotype turned up a few times. The gene calls are TRBV7-2 and TRBJ1-1; D call uncertain. The CDR3 is 11 amino acids. Between the trimmed V and J ends, which lost 3 bases and 5 bases, there was a span of 4 bases. CDR1 and CDR2 (germline): SGHTA, FQGNSA. CDR3 residues: CASSFGTEAFF. CDR3 DNA: TGTGCCAGCAGCTTTGGGACTGAAGCTTTCTTT.

This clonotype showed up just a few times. This rearrangement joins TRBV5-6 to TRBJ1-5, with D unclear. Deletions cut 5 bases from V and 2 bases from J, with 11 bases between. This CDR3 has 14 amino acids. Germline V gives CDR1 SGHDT, CDR2 YYEEEE. The CDR3 is CASSEGIGNQPQHF. CDR3 nucleotide sequence: TGTGCCAGCAGTGAGGGAATTGGCAATCAGCCCCAGCATTTT.

The V call is TRBV4-3, the J call TRBJ2-2, with D unclear. Germline CDR1 is LGHNA and CDR2 is YSLEER. V lost 0 bases, J lost 3 bases, and 17 bases lay in between. The CDR3 loop spans 18 amino acids. The CDR3 DNA sequence: TGCGCCAGCAGCCAAGAGGATACACGTCGAGTCGACACCGGGGAGCTGTTTTTT. This translates into CASSQEDTRRVDTGELFF.

The DNA for the CDR3 is TGTGCCAGCAGCTTCCCCGCCAGACAGGGCTCAGCTTTCTTT. This encodes CASSFPARQGSAFF. The chain recombines TRBV7-2 with TRBJ1-1; 7 bases line up with TRBD1. There are 14 residues in the CDR3. From germline, CDR1 is SGHTA and CDR2 FQGNSA. J lost 10 bases, V lost 3 bases, and 11 bases had no gene match.

The chain employs TRBV3-1 and TRBJ2-7, with D uncertain. Trimming pared 2 bases from V and 2 bases from J, leaving 13 bases between. The CDR3 length is 15 residues. CDR1 and CDR2 (germline): LGHDT, YNNKEL (reference sequence). CDR3 DNA: TGTGCCAGCAGCCAAAACCCGGGCCGTACCTACGAGCAGTACTTC. Translated: CASSQNPGRTYEQYF.

This clonotype was seen ten or more times. This rearrangement joins TRBV12-3 or TRBV12-4 to TRBJ2-5, with D possibly TRBD2 on 5 matching bases. This CDR3 is 13 amino acids long. Trimming removed 2 bases at V and 5 bases at J, with 9 bases between. This CDR3 reads CASSLSGSETQYF. Here the CDR3 DNA reads TGTGCCAGCAGTTTATCGGGATCCGAGACCCAGTACTTC.

This clonotype was seen more than once but under ten times. The chain combines TRBV6-5 with TRBJ2-3; 9 bases are a match to TRBD2. The germline gives CDR1 MNHEY, CDR2 SVGAGI. The J segment lost 2 bases and the V segment lost 8 bases, leaving 14 bases of the junction unmatched. The length of the CDR3 is 17 residues. DNA for the CDR3: TGTGCCAGCGGATACACCGGAGCGGGGGGCATCACAGATACGCAGTATTTT. As protein: CASGYTGAGGITDTQYF.

A few counts support this clonotype. The J gene is TRBJ1-4, the V gene TRBV6-2 or TRBV6-3, with 7 positions matching TRBD1. The J segment lost 5 bases and the V segment lost 2 bases, leaving 5 bases of the junction unmatched. This CDR3 has 15 amino acids. Germline V gene lookup returns CDR1 MNHEY and CDR2 SVGEGT. The CDR3 region is CASSYTGTENEKLFF. CDR3 nucleotide sequence: TGTGCCAGCAGTTACACCGGGACAGAGAATGAAAAACTGTTTTTT.

There are a few counts of this clonotype. The V call is TRBV20-1, the J call TRBJ1-2; D is undetermined. Germline V gene lookup returns CDR1 DFQATT and CDR2 SNEGSKA (reference sequence). Between the trimmed V and J ends, which lost 3 bases and 0 bases, there was a span of 8 bases. The length of the CDR3 is 13 residues. CDR3 in amino acids: CSASSQANYGYTF. The CDR3 coding sequence is TGCAGTGCTAGTAGTCAAGCTAACTATGGCTACACCTTC.

This clonotype was detected only a few times. This chain joins TRBV25-1 and TRBJ2-5; 8 nucleotides align to TRBD1. This CDR3 contains 15 residues. The V gene end was trimmed by 5 bases and the J gene end by 1 base; junction bases not matched to a gene: 6. Looked up from germline, CDR1 is MGHDK and CDR2 is SYGVNS. CDR3 in amino acids: CASSLFTGGQETQYF. CDR3 coding DNA: TGTGCCAGCAGTCTATTCACAGGGGGCCAAGAGACCCAGTACTTC.

This chain joins TRBV12-3 or TRBV12-4 and TRBJ1-1, with D unclear. Trimming removed 6 bases at V and 5 bases at J, with 16 bases between. CDR3 length: 14 amino acids. The CDR3 DNA reads TGTGCCAGCAGCCCGAGTAGTTTTAGAACTGAAGCTTTCTTT. It translates to CASSPSSFRTEAFF.

A few counts support this clonotype. The CDR3 is CASSYSWGYTF. The CDR3 nucleotides are TGTGCCAGCAGTTACTCCTGGGGCTACACCTTC. This chain connects TRBV6-6 to TRBJ1-2; D is uncertain. The CDR3 consists of 11 residues. Germline CDR1 and CDR2: MNHNY and SVGAGI (reference sequence). V gave up 0 bases and J gave up 8 bases, with 4 bases separating them.

The chain recombines TRBV29-1 with TRBJ2-2, with 9 bases that match TRBD1. The CDR3 runs 14 residues. V shed 4 bases, J shed 4 bases, and the junction held 4 bases outside the gene matches. CDR1 is SQVTM, CDR2 ANQGSEA, per germline. This CDR3 is CSVGQGVGTGELFF. DNA of the CDR3: TGCAGCGTTGGACAGGGGGTGGGCACCGGGGAGCTGTTTTTT.

V gene TRBV6-2 or TRBV6-3 combines with J gene TRBJ1-1; 8 bases align to TRBD1. The ends lost 7 bases at V and 0 bases at J; junction bases unmatched: 10. The germline gives CDR1 MNHEY, CDR2 SVGEGT. There are 16 residues in the CDR3. The CDR3, as DNA: TGTGCCAGCACCACCTGGACAGGGAATCTGAACACTGAAGCTTTCTTT. This codes for CASTTWTGNLNTEAFF.

This clonotype was observed a few times. The J gene is TRBJ2-5, the V gene TRBV7-2; 7 bases are a match to TRBD2. The CDR3 covers 17 residues. With V trimmed by 4 bases and J by 1 base, 12 bases remained unmatched. Germline CDR1 reads SGHTA; CDR2 reads FQGNSA. CDR3: CASSYYGPGLLQETQYF. The CDR3 DNA reads as TGTGCCAGCAGCTACTACGGCCCGGGACTACTCCAAGAGACCCAGTACTTC.

This clonotype was counted between two and nine times. J is TRBJ2-7 and V is TRBV12-3 or TRBV12-4; TRBD2 agrees at 16 bases. The CDR3 is 19 residues long. V lost 6 bases, J lost 4 bases, and 15 bases stayed unmatched. The CDR3 DNA reads as TGTGCCAGCAGCCGTACCCCGGGACTAGCGGGGGGGCCGTGGTACGAGCAGTACGTC. This encodes CASSRTPGLAGGPWYEQYV.

This chain uses TRBV7-2 with TRBJ2-4; D possibly matches TRBD1 or TRBD2 (5 bases each). V lost 8 bases and J 0 bases, leaving 14 bases between the germline ends. This CDR3 has 15 amino acids. Germline CDR1 SGHTA, CDR2 FQGNSA. The CDR3 region is CASGSGGGAKNIQYF. CDR3 coding DNA: TGTGCCAGCGGATCGGGTGGGGGAGCCAAAAACATTCAGTACTTC.

This clonotype occurred a few times. The chain joins TRBV2 to TRBJ2-2; D is unclear. V dropped 5 bases and J dropped 4 bases, with 11 bases sitting between them. CDR1 and CDR2 from the germline V gene are SNHLY and FYNNEI. The CDR3 length is 14 residues. The CDR3 bases are TGTGCCAGCAGTCCGCGCTTGGCCACCGGGGAGCTGTTTTTT. Protein: CASSPRLATGELFF.

This clonotype occurred once. This rearrangement joins TRBV24-1 to TRBJ2-5; possibly TRBD2 for D (5 bases). V shed 4 bases and J shed 1 base, with 12 bases lying between them. CDR1 and CDR2 from the germline V gene are KGHDR and SFDVKD. The CDR3 sequence is 15 residues long. CDR3 coding DNA: TGTGCCACCAGTGAAACCGTTGGGAGCCAAGAGACCCAGTACTTC. Protein sequence: CATSETVGSQETQYF.

This clonotype was counted many times. CDR3 nucleotides: TGCAGTGCTAGAAAGGACAGGGAATCACCCCTCCACTTT. Translating it yields CSARKDRESPLHF. V gene TRBV20-1 combines with J gene TRBJ1-6; 8 positions match TRBD1. This CDR3 has 13 residues. CDR1 and CDR2 (germline): DFQATT, SNEGSKA (reference sequence). The V gene end was trimmed by 2 bases and the J gene end by 10 bases; junction bases not matched to a gene: 4.